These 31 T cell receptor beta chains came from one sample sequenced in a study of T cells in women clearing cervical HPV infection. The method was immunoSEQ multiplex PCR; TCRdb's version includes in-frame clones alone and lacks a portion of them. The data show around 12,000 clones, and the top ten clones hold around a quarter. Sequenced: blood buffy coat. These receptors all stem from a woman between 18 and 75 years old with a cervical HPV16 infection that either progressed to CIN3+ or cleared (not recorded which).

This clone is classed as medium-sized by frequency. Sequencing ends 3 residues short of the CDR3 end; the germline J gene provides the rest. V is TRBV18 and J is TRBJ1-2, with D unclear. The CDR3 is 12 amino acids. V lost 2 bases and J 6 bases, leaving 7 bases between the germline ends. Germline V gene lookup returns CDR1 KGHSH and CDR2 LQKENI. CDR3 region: CASSPNGDGYTF. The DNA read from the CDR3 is TGTGCCAGCTCACCAAACGGTGATGGC.

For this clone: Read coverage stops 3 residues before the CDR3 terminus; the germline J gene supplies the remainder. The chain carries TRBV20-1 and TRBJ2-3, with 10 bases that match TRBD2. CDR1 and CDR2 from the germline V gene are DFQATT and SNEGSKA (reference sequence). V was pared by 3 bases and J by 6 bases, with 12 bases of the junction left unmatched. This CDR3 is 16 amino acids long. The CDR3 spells CSARSPGLALSDTQYF. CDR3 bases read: TGCAGTGCTAGGAGCCCGGGACTAGCGTTGTCGGATACG.

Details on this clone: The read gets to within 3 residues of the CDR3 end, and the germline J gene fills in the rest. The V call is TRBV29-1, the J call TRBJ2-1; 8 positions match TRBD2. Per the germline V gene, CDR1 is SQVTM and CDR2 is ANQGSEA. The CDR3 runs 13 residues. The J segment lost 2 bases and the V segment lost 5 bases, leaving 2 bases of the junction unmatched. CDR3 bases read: TGCAGCGTTTCGGGGGGGGCCTACAATGAG. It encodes CSVSGGAYNE. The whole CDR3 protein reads CSVSGGAYNEQFF.

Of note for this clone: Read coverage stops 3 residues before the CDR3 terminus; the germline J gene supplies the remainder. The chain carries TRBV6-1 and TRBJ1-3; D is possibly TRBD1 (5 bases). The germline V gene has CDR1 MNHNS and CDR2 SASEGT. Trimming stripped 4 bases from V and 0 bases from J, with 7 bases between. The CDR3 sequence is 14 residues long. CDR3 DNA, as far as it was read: TGTGCCAGCAGTGTGGGGGGCTCTGGAAACACC. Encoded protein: CASSVGGSGNT. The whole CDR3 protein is CASSVGGSGNTIYF.

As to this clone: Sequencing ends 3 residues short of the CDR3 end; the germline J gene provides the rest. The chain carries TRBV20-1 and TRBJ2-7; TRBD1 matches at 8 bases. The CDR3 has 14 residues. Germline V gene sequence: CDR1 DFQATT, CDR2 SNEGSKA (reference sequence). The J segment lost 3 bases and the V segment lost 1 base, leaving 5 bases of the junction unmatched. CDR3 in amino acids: CSARGQGALYEQYF. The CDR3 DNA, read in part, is TGCAGTGCTAGAGGGCAGGGGGCCCTCTACGAG.

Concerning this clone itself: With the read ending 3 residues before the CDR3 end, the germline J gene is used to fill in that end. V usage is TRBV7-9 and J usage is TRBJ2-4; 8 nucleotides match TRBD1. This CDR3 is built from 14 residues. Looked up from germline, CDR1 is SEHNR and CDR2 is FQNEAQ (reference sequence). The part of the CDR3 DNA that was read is TGTGCCAGCAGCGAGACAGGGGTCGACTATGGT. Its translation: CASSETGVDYG. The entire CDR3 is CASSETGVDYGQYF.

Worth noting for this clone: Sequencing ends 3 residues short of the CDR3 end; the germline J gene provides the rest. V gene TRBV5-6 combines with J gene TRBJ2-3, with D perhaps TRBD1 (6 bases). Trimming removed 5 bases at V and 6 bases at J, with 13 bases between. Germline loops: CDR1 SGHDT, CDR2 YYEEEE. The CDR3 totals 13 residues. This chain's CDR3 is CASSSPGGDTQYF. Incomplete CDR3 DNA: TGTGCCAGCAGTTCCCCTGGGGGCGATACG.

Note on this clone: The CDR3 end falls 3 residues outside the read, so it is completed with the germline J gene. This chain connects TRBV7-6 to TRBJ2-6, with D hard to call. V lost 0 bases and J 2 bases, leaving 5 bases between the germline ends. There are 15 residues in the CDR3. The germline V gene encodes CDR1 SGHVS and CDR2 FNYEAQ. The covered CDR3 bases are TGTGCCAGCAGCTTAGCGGCGGCTGGGGCCAACGTC. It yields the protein CASSLAAAGANV. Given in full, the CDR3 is CASSLAAAGANVLTF.

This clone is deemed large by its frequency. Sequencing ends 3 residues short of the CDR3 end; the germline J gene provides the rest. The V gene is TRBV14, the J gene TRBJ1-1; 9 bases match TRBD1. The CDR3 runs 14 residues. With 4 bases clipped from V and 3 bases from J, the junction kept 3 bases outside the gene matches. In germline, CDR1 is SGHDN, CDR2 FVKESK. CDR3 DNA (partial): TGTGCCAGCAGCCCCGGACAGGGGTACACTGAA. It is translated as CASSPGQGYTE. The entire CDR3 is CASSPGQGYTEAFF.

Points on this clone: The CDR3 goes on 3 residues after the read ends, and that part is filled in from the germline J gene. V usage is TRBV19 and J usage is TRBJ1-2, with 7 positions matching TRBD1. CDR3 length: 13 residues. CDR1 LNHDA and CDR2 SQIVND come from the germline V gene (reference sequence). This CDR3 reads CASSTLDRDGYTF. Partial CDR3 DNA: TGTGCCAGTAGTACCCTAGACAGGGACGGC.

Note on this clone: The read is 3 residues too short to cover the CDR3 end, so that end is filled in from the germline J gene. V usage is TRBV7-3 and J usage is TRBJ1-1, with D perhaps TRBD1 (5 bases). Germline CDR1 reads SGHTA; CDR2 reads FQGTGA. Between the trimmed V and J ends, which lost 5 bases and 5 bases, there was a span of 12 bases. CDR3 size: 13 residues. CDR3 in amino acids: CASSLQGGTEAFF. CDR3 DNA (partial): TGTGCCAGCAGCCTCCAGGGAGGTACTGAA.

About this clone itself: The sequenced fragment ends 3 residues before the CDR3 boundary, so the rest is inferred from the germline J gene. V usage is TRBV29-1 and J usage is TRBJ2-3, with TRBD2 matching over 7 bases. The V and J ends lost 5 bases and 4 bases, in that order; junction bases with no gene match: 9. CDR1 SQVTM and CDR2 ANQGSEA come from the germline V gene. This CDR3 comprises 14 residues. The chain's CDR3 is CSVQKAGYADTQYF. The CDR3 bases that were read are TGCAGCGTTCAGAAAGCGGGGTATGCAGATACG.

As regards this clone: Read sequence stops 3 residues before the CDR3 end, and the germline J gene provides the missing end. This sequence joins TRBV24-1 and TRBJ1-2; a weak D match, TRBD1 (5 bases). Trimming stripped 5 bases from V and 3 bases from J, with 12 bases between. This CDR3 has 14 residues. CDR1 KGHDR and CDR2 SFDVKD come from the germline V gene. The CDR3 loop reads CATSVGAVDYGYTF. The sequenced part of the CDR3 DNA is TGTGCCACCAGTGTAGGGGCGGTGGACTATGGC.

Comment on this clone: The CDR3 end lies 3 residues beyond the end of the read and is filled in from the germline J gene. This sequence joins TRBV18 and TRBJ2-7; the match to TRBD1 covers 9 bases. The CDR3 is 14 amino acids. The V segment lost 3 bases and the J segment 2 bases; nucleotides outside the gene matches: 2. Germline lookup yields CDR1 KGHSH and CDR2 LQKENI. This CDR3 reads CASSPGQGPYEQYF. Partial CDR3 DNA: TGTGCCAGCTCACCGGGACAGGGACCCTACGAG. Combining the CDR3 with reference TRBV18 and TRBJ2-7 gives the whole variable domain NAGVMQNPRHLVRRRGQEARLRCSPMKGHSHVYWYRQLPEEGLKFMVYLQKENIIDESGMPKERFSAEFPKEGPSILRIQQVVRGDSAAYFCASSPGQGPYEQYFGPGTRLTVT.

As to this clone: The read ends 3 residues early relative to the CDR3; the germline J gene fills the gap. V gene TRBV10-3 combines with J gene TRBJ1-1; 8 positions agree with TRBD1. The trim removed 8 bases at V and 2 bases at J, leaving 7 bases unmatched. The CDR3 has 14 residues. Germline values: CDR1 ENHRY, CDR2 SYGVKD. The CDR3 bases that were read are TGTGCCATCGGCAGGGGGCCGCCTAACACTGAA. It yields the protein CAIGRGPPNTE. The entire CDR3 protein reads CAIGRGPPNTEAFF.

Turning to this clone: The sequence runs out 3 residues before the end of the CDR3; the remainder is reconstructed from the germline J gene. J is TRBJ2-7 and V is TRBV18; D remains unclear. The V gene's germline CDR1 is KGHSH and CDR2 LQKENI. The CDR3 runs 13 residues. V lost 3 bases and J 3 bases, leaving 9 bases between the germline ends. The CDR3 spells CASSPSGVYEQYF. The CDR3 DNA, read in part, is TGTGCCAGCTCACCCTCGGGTGTCTACGAG.

CDR3 DNA (partial): TGCGCCAGCAGCTTTAGCGGGGAGTCCACCGGGGAG. Protein sequence: CASSFSGESTGE. The full CDR3 protein reads CASSFSGESTGELFF. The chain recombines TRBV5-1 with TRBJ2-2; 8 bases fit TRBD2. From the germline J gene comes the end of the CDR3, since the read stops 3 residues before it. Germline assignment: CDR1 SGHRS and CDR2 YFSETQ. This CDR3 is 15 amino acids long. J lost 4 bases, V lost 2 bases, and 4 bases had no gene match.

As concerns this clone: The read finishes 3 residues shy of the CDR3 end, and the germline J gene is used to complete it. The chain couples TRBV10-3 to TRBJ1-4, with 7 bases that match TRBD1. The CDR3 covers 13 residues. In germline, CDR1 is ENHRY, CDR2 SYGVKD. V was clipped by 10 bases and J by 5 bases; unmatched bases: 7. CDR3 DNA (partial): TGTGCCACCTCAGGGGGATCAAATGAAAAA. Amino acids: CATSGGSNEK. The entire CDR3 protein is CATSGGSNEKLFF.

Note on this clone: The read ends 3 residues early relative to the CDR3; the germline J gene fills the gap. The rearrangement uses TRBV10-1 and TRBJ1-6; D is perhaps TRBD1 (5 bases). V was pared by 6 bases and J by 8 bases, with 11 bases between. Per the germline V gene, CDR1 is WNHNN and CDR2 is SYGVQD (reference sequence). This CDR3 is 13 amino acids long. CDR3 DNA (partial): TGCGCCAGCAGGCAAGGGGTGGATTCACCC. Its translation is CASRQGVDSP. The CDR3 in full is CASRQGVDSPLHF.

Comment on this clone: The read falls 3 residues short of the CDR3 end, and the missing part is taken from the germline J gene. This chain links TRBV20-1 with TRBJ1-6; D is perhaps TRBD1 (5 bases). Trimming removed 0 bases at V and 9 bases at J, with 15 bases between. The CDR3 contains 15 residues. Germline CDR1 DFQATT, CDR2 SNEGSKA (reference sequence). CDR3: CSARDGDWGGSPLHF. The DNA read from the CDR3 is TGCAGTGCTAGAGATGGGGACTGGGGTGGTTCACCC.

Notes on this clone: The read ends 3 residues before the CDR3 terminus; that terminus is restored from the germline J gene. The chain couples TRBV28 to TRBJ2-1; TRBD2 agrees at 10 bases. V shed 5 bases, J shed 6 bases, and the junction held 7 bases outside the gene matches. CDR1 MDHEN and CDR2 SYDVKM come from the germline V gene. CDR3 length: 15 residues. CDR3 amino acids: CASSPIAGGFNEQFF. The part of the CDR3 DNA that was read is TGTGCCAGCAGTCCGATAGCGGGGGGTTTCAATGAG.

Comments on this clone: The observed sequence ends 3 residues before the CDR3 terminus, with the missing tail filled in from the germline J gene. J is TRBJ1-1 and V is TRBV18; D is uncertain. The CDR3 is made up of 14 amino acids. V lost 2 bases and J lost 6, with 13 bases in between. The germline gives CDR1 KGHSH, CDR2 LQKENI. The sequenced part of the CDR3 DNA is TGTGCCAGCTCACCAGGACGGGCGGACTCTGAA. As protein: CASSPGRADSE. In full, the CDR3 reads CASSPGRADSEAFF.

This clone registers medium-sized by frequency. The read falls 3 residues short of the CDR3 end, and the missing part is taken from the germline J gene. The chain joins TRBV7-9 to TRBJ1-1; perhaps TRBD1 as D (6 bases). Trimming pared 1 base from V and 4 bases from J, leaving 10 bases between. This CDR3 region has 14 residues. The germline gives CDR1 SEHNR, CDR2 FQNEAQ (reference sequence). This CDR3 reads CASSLEGGRTEAFF. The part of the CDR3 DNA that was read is TGTGCCAGCAGCTTAGAAGGGGGTCGCACTGAA.

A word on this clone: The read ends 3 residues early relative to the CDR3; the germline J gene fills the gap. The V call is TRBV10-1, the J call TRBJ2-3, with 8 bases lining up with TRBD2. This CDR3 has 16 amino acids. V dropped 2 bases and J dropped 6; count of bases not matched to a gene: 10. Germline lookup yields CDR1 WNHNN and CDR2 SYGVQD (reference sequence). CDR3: CASSEQVAGLRDTQYF. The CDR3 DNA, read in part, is TGCGCCAGCAGTGAGCAGGTAGCGGGGCTCAGGGATACG.

Partial CDR3 DNA: TGTGCTAGTGAAAACAGGGGTTCGGGTAACATT. It codes for CASENRGSGNI. The entire CDR3 is CASENRGSGNIQYF. The gene calls are TRBV12-5 and TRBJ2-4; 7 positions match TRBD1. The read stops 3 residues short of the end of the CDR3; the missing end is completed from the germline J gene. V lost 7 bases and J lost 7; bases outside the gene matches: 10. CDR3 length: 14 amino acids. In germline, CDR1 is LGHNT, CDR2 FRNRAP. The whole variable domain, remainder taken from reference TRBV12-5 and TRBJ2-4, is DARVTQTPRHKVTEMGQEVTMRCQPILGHNTVFWYRQTMMQGLELLAYFRNRAPLDDSGMPKDRFSAEMPDATLATLKIQPSEPRDSAVYFCASENRGSGNIQYFGAGTRLSVL.

Partial CDR3 DNA: TGTGCCAGCAGCCCCGGACTAGCCATGGAGACC. Translation: CASSPGLAMET. The whole CDR3 protein is CASSPGLAMETQYF. The rearrangement joins TRBV7-2 to TRBJ2-5, with 8 bases identical to TRBD2. The CDR3 end is not reached by the read, which stops 3 residues before it; the germline J gene fills it in. CDR3 size: 14 residues. Germline V gives CDR1 SGHTA, CDR2 FQGNSA. V shed 5 bases, J shed 5 bases, and the junction held 7 bases outside the gene matches.

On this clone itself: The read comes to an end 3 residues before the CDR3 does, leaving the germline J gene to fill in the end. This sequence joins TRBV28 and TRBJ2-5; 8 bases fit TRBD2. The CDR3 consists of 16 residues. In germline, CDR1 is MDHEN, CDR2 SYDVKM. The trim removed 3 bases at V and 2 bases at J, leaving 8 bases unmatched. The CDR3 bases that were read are TGTGCCAGCAGTTTGGGCTTCGCGGGGGGACAAGAGACC. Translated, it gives CASSLGFAGGQET. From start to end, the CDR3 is CASSLGFAGGQETQYF. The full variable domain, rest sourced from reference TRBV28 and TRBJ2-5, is DVKVTQSSRYLVKRTGEKVFLECVQDMDHENMFWYRQDPGLGLRLIYFSYDVKMKEKGDIPEGYSVSREKKERFSLILESASTNQTSMYLCASSLGFAGGQETQYFGPGTRLLVL.

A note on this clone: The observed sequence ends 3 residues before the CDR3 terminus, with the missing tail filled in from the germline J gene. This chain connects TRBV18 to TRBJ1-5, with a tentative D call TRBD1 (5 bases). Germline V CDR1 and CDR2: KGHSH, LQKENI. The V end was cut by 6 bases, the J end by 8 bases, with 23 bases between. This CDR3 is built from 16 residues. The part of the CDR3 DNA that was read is TGTGCCAGCTCCCCTGTGCCAGCGGGGGGTCGAGAGCCC. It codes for CASSPVPAGGREP. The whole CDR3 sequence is CASSPVPAGGREPQHF.

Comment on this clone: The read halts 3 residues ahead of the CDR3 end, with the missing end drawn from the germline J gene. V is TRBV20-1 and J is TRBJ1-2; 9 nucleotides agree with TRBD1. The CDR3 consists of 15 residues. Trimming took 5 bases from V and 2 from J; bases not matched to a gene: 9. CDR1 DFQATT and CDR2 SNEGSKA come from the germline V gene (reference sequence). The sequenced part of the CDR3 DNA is TGCAGTGCTTCAGGGACAGGGTGGTCAAACTATGGC. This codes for CSASGTGWSNYG. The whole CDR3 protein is CSASGTGWSNYGYTF.

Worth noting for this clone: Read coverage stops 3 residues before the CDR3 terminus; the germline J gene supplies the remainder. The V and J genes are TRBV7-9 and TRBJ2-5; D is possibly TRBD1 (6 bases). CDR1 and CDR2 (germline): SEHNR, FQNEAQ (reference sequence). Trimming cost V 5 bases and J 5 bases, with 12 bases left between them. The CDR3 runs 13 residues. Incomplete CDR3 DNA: TGTGCCAGCAGCAGGGGGAATGGTGAGACC. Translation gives CASSRGNGET. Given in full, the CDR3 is CASSRGNGETQYF.

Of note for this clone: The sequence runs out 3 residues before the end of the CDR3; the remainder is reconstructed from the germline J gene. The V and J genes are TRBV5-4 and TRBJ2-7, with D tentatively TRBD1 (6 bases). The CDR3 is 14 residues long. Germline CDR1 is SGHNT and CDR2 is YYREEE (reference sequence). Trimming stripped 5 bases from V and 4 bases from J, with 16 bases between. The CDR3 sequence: CASRPGTQSYEQYF. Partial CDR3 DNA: TGTGCCAGCAGGCCCGGGACACAGTCTTACGAG.